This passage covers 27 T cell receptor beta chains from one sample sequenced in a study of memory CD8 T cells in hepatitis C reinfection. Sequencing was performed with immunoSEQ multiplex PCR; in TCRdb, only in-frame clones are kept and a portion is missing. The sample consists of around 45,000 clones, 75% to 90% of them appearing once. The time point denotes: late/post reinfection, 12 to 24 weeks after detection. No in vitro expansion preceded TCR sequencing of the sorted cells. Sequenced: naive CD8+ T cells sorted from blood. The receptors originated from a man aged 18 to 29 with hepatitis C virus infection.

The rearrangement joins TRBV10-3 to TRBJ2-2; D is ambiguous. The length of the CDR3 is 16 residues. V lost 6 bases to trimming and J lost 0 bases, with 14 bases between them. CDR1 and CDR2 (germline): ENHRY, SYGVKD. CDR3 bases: TGTGCCATCAGGGATGACAACTTCGCGAACACCGGGGAGCTGTTTTTT. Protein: CAIRDDNFANTGELFF.

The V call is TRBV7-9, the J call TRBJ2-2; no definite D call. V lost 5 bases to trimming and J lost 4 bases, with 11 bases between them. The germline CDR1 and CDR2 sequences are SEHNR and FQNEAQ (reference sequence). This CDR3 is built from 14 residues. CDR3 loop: CASSPSHGTGELFF. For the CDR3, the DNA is TGTGCCAGCAGCCCAAGTCACGGCACCGGGGAGCTGTTTTTT.

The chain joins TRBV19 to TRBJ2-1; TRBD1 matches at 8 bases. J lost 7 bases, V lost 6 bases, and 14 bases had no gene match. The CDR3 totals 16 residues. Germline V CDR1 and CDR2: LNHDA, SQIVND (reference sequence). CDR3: CASSPSAGGVSNEQFF. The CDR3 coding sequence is TGTGCCAGTAGCCCTTCGGCAGGGGGCGTATCAAATGAGCAGTTCTTC.

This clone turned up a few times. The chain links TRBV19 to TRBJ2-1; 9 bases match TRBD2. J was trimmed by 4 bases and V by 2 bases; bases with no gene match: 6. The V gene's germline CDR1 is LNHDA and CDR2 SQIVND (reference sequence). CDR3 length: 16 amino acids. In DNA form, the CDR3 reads TGTGCCAGTAGTATACTCTCTAGCGGGGCTTACAATGAGCAGTTCTTC. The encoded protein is CASSILSSGAYNEQFF.

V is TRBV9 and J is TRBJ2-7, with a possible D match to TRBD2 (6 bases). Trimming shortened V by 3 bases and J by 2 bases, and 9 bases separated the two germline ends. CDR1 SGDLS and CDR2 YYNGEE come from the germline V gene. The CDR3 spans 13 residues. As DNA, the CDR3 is TGTGCCAGCAGCGGGGAGGATACCTACGAGCAGTACTTC. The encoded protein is CASSGEDTYEQYF.

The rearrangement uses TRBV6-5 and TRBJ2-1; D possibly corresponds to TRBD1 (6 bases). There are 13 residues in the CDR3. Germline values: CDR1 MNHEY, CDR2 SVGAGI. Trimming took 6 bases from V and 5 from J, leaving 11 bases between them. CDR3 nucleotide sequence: TGTGCCAGCAGCGAGACAGGTCACAATGAGCAGTTCTTC. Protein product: CASSETGHNEQFF.

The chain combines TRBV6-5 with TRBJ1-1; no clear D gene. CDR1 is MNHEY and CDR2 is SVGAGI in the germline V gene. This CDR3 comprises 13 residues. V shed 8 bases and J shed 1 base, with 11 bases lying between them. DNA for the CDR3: TGTGCCAGCGGCGCGGCCGGGAACACTGAAGCTTTCTTT. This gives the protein CASGAAGNTEAFF.

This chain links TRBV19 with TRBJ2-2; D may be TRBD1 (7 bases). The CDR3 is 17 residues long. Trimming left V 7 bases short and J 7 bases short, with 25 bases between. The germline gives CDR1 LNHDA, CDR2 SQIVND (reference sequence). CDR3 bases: TGTGCCAGTACGCCGACAGGGCTTTTAACGGAGGGCGGGGAGCTGTTTTTT. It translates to CASTPTGLLTEGGELFF.

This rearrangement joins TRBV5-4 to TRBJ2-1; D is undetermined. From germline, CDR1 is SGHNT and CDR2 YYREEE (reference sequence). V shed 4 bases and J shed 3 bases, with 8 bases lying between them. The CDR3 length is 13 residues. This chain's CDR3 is CASSPPGYNEQFF. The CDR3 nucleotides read TGTGCCAGCAGCCCCCCAGGCTACAATGAGCAGTTCTTC.

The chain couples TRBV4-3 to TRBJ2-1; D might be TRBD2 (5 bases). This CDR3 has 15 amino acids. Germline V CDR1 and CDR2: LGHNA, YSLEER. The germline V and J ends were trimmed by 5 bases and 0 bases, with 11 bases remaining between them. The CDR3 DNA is TGCGCCAGCAGCTTAAACGAGGGCTCCTACAATGAGCAGTTCTTC. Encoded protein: CASSLNEGSYNEQFF.

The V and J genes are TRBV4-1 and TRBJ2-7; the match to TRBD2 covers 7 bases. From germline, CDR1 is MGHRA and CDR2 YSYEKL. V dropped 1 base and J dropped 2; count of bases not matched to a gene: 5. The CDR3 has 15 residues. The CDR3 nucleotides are TGCGCCAGCAGCCAAGGGAGCGGGAACGCCTACGAGCAGTACTTC. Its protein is CASSQGSGNAYEQYF.

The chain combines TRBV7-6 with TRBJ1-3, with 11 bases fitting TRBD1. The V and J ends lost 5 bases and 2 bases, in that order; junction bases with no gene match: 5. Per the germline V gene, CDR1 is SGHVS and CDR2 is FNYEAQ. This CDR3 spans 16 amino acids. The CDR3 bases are TGTGCCAGCAGCATACAGGACAGGGGGCCTGGAAACACCATATATTTT. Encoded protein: CASSIQDRGPGNTIYF. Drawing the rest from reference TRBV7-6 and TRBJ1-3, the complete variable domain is GAGVSQSPRYKVTKRGQDVALRCDPISGHVSLYWYRQALGQGPEFLTYFNYEAQQDKSGLPNDRFSAERPEGSISTLTIQRTEQRDSAMYRCASSIQDRGPGNTIYFGEGSWLTVV.

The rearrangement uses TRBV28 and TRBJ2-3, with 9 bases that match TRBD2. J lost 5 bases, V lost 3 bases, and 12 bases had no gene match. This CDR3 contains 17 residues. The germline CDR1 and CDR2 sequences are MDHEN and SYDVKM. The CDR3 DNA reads TGTGCCAGCAGTTTCTTCCCTCGCGCGGGAGGGGAAGATACGCAGTATTTT. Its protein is CASSFFPRAGGEDTQYF.

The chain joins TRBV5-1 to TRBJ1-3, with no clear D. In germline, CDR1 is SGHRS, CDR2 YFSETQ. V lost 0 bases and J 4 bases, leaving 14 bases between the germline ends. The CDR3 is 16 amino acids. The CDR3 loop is CASSLEAFQTGNTIYF. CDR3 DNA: TGCGCCAGCAGCTTGGAAGCCTTCCAAACCGGAAACACCATATATTTT.

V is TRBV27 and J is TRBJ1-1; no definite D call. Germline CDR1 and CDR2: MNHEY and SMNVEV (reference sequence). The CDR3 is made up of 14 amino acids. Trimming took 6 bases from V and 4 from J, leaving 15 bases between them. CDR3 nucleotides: TGTGCCAGCAGCTCCCTTGGAAGGAGCACTGAAGCTTTCTTT. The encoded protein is CASSSLGRSTEAFF.

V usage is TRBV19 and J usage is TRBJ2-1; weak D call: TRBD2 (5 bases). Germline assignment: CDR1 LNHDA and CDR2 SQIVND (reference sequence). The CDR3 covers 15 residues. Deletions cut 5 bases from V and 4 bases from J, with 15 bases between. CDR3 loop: CASSAASLPYNEQFF. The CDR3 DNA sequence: TGTGCCAGTAGTGCCGCTAGCCTACCTTACAATGAGCAGTTCTTC.

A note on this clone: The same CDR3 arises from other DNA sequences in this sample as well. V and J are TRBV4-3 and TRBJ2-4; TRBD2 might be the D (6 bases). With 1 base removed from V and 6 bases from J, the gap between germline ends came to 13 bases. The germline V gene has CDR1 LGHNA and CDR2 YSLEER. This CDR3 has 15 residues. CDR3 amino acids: CASSQAELAGNIQYF. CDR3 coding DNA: TGCGCCAGCAGCCAAGCTGAACTAGCTGGAAACATTCAGTACTTC.

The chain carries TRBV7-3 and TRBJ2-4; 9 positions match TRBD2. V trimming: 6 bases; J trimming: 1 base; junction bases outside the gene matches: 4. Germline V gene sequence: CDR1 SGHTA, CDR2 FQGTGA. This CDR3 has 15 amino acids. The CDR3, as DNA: TGTGCCAGCAGTCTCGGGACTAGCGCCAAAAACATTCAGTACTTC. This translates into CASSLGTSAKNIQYF.

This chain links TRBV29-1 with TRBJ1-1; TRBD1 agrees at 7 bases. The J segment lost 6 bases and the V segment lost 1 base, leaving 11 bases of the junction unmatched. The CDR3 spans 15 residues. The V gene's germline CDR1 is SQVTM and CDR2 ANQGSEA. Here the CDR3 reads CSVEAGPTQGAEAFF. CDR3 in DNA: TGCAGCGTTGAAGCGGGCCCTACCCAGGGGGCTGAAGCTTTCTTT.

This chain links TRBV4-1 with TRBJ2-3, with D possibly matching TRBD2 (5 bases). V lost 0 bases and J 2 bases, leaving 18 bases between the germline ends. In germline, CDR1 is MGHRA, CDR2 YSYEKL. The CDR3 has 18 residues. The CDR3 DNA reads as TGCGCCAGCAGCCAAGAATTGGCTATGACCGGGGACACAGATACGCAGTATTTT. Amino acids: CASSQELAMTGDTDTQYF.

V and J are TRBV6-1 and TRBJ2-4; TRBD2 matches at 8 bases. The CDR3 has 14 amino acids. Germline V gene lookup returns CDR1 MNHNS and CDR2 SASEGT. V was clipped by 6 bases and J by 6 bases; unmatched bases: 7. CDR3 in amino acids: CASSGRAWGNIQYF. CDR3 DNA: TGTGCCAGCAGCGGGAGGGCCTGGGGAAACATTCAGTACTTC.

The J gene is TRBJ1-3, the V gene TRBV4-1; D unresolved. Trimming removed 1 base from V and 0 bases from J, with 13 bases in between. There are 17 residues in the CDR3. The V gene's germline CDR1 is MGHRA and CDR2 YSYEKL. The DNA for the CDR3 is TGCGCCAGCAGCCAAGTAATATGGCGGGACTCTGGAAACACCATATATTTT. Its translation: CASSQVIWRDSGNTIYF.

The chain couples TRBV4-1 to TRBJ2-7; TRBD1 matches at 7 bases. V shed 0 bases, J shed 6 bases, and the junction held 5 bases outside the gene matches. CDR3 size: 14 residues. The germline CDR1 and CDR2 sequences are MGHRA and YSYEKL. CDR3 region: CASSQEGAGGEQYV. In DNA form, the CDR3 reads TGCGCCAGCAGCCAAGAGGGGGCAGGGGGCGAGCAGTACGTC.

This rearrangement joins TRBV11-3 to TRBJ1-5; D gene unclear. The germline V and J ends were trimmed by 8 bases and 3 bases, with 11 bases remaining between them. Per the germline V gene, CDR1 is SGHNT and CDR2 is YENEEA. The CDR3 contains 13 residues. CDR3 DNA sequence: TGTGCCAGCTCCTCAGGCTACAATCAGCCCCAGCATTTT. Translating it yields CASSSGYNQPQHF.

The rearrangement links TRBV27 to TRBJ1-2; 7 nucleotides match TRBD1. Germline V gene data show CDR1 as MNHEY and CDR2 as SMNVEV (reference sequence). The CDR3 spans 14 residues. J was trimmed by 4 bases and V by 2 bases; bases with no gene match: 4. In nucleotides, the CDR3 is TGTGCCAGCAGTTTAGGAAGGGACAGCTATGGCTACACCTTC. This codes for CASSLGRDSYGYTF.

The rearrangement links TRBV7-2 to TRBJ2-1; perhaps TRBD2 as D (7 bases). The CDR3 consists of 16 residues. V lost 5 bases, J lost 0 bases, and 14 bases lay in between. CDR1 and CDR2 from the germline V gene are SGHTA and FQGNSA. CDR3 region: CASSPAGASSYNEQFF. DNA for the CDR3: TGTGCCAGCAGCCCCGCGGGGGCTAGCTCCTACAATGAGCAGTTCTTC.

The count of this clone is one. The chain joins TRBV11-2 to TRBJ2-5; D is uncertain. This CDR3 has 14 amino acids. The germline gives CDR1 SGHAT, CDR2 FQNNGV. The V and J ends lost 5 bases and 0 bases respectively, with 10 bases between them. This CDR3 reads CASSPVRYQETQYF. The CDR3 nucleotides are TGTGCCAGCAGCCCAGTCAGGTACCAAGAGACCCAGTACTTC.